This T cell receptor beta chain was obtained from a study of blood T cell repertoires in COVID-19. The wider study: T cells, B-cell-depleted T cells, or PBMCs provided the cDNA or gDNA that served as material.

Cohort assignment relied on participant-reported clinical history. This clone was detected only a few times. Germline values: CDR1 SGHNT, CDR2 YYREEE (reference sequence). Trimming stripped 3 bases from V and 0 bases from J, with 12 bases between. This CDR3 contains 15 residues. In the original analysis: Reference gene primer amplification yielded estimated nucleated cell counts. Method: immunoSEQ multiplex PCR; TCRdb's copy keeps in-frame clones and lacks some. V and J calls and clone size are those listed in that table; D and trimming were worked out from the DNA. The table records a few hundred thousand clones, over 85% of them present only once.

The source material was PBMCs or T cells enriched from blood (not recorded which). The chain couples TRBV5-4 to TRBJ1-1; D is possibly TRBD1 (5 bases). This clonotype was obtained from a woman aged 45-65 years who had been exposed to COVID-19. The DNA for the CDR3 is TGTGCCAGCAGCTCGAGGAGACAGATGAACACTGAAGCTTTCTTT. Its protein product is CASSSRRQMNTEAFF.